Each of the 19 T cell receptor beta chains below was sequenced from the same sample in a study of blood T cell repertoires in COVID-19. Some clones are missing from TCRdb's copy, which holds only in-frame ones; the method was immunoSEQ multiplex PCR. Here the sample spans some 200,000 clones, about 88% being singletons. Source material: peripheral blood. The receptors originated from a man aged 45-65 years with COVID-19, enrolled during active disease.

In this sample, this clone turned up once. The J gene is TRBJ1-4, the V gene TRBV2; tentatively, D is TRBD1 (6 bases). The germline V gene has CDR1 SNHLY and CDR2 FYNNEI. Trimming removed 11 bases from V and 1 base from J, with 8 bases in between. CDR3 length equals 12 residues. The CDR3 loop reads CAGGGTNEKLFF. The CDR3 nucleotides are TGTGCCGGGGGCGGAACTAATGAAAAACTGTTTTTT.

The V call is TRBV14, the J call TRBJ2-2; a possible D gene is TRBD1 (6 bases). Germline V gives CDR1 SGHDN, CDR2 FVKESK. The V gene lost 4 bases and the J gene lost 5 bases, with 17 bases spanning the gap. CDR3 size: 16 residues. The CDR3 is CASSPNLRGATGELFF. DNA of the CDR3: TGTGCCAGCAGCCCCAATCTCAGGGGCGCGACCGGGGAGCTGTTTTTT.

This chain links TRBV5-6 with TRBJ2-3, with 7 bases identical to TRBD2. CDR1 and CDR2 (germline): SGHDT, YYEEEE. The CDR3 is 16 amino acids. Trimming removed 3 bases from V and 1 base from J; junction bases left unmatched: 8. The DNA of the CDR3 is TGTGCCAGCAGCTCCCTAGCGGCAAAGGGCACAGATACGCAGTATTTT. Its translation: CASSSLAAKGTDTQYF.

This CDR3 reads CASSRSGGASNEQFF. CDR3 in DNA: TGTGCCAGCAGCCGTAGCGGGGGGGCCTCCAATGAGCAGTTCTTC. The rearrangement joins TRBV6-5 to TRBJ2-1; 11 nucleotides agree with TRBD2. The length of the CDR3 is 15 residues. Germline V gives CDR1 MNHEY, CDR2 SVGAGI. The J segment lost 6 bases and the V segment lost 6 bases, leaving 7 bases of the junction unmatched.

This clone was counted many times. This chain joins TRBV10-3 and TRBJ2-7, with a possible D match to TRBD2 (6 bases). Germline CDR1 and CDR2: ENHRY and SYGVKD. V gave up 2 bases and J gave up 3 bases, with 14 bases separating them. The CDR3 contains 15 residues. The CDR3 DNA follows: TGTGCCATCAGTGAGGAAGTTAGCGGTTACTACGAGCAGTACTTC. It specifies CAISEEVSGYYEQYF.

The V and J genes are TRBV10-3 and TRBJ1-1, with TRBD1 identical over 9 bases. With 3 bases clipped from V and 1 base from J, the junction kept 3 bases outside the gene matches. The CDR3 has 15 amino acids. CDR1 and CDR2 from the germline V gene are ENHRY and SYGVKD. The CDR3 bases are TGTGCCATCAGTGACCCGGGACAGGGGAACACTGAAGCTTTCTTT. This translates into CAISDPGQGNTEAFF.

The rearrangement uses TRBV27 and TRBJ2-1; TRBD2 matches at 9 bases. Per the germline V gene, CDR1 is MNHEY and CDR2 is SMNVEV (reference sequence). The CDR3 runs 15 residues. With 5 bases clipped from V and 10 bases from J, the junction kept 12 bases outside the gene matches. CDR3 bases: TGTGCCAGCAGTCCGGGTTTAGCGGGAGCCGGGGAGCAGTTCTTC. Protein product: CASSPGLAGAGEQFF.

The chain joins TRBV6-6 to TRBJ1-6; 9 nucleotides match TRBD1. V was pared by 7 bases and J by 9 bases, with 7 bases of the junction left unmatched. Germline V lookup: CDR1 MNHNY, CDR2 SVGAGI (reference sequence). This CDR3 has 14 residues. The CDR3 protein is CASTDTTGGSPLHF. The DNA of the CDR3 is TGTGCCAGCACCGACACGACAGGGGGTTCACCCCTCCACTTT.

V and J are TRBV29-1 and TRBJ1-1, with a tentative D call TRBD1 (5 bases). The CDR3 loop spans 13 amino acids. V was pared by 5 bases and J by 1 base, with 11 bases between. The germline V gene encodes CDR1 SQVTM and CDR2 ANQGSEA. In DNA, the CDR3 is TGCAGCGTTAGGGGCCCGCGGAACACTGAAGCTTTCTTT. Translated, it gives CSVRGPRNTEAFF.

The chain links TRBV18 to TRBJ1-4; D possibly corresponds to TRBD1 (5 bases). CDR3 length: 18 amino acids. The V and J ends lost 3 bases and 0 bases respectively, with 17 bases between them. Germline CDR1 reads KGHSH; CDR2 reads LQKENI. CDR3 sequence reads: CASSPGGNRKATNEKLFF. The CDR3 bases are TGTGCCAGCTCACCCGGGGGGAACAGAAAAGCAACTAATGAAAAACTGTTTTTT.

V and J are TRBV10-3 and TRBJ1-2; D is unresolved. V gave up 0 bases and J gave up 7 bases, with 9 bases separating them. The germline V gene encodes CDR1 ENHRY and CDR2 SYGVKD. CDR3 size: 13 residues. In nucleotides, the CDR3 is TGTGCCATCAGTGAGTCCCTATCTCGTGGCTACACCTTC. It specifies CAISESLSRGYTF.

The chain has TRBV11-2 and TRBJ2-5, with TRBD2 matching over 7 bases. The CDR3 is made up of 17 amino acids. Germline V lookup: CDR1 SGHAT, CDR2 FQNNGV. V shed 3 bases, J shed 1 base, and the junction held 11 bases outside the gene matches. The CDR3 sequence is CASSFGLGGVPQETQYF. CDR3 coding DNA: TGTGCCAGCAGCTTTGGATTGGGGGGGGTCCCCCAAGAGACCCAGTACTTC.

Comments on this clone: Other DNA sequences in the same sample also yield this CDR3. The CDR3 here is CASSPTSGSYEQYF. In nucleotides, the CDR3 is TGTGCCAGCTCACCCACTAGCGGGAGCTACGAGCAGTACTTC. This chain links TRBV18 with TRBJ2-7; 11 bases align to TRBD2. The junction had 1 base not matched to a gene; V was cut back by 3 bases and J by 3 bases. Germline CDR1 is KGHSH and CDR2 is LQKENI. The CDR3 sequence is 14 residues long.

The V and J genes are TRBV10-2 and TRBJ1-1; TRBD1 matches 11 bases. In germline, CDR1 is WSHSY, CDR2 SAAADI. Trimming cost V 6 bases and J 0 bases; bases outside gene matches: 12. The CDR3 sequence is 18 residues long. This CDR3 reads CASRNQGGTGGMNTEAFF. The CDR3 coding sequence is TGCGCCAGCAGAAACCAGGGAGGGACAGGGGGAATGAACACTGAAGCTTTCTTT.

CDR3 residues: CASSHSTGLAGVGDNEQFF. The CDR3 DNA reads as TGTGCCAGCAGCCATTCCACAGGACTAGCGGGAGTTGGGGACAATGAGCAGTTCTTC. The J gene is TRBJ2-1, the V gene TRBV3-1 (or the pseudogene TRBV3-2); the match to TRBD2 covers 13 bases. Unmatched junction bases numbered 13, after V lost 3 bases and J lost 5 bases. Germline CDR1 and CDR2: LGHDT and YNNKEL (reference sequence). The CDR3 loop spans 19 amino acids.

The rearrangement joins TRBV19 to TRBJ2-5; 10 positions agree with TRBD1. Germline V gene lookup returns CDR1 LNHDA and CDR2 SQIVND (reference sequence). The CDR3 is made up of 16 amino acids. Trimming at V came to 5 bases and at J to 4 bases, leaving 10 bases not matched to a gene. The CDR3 DNA reads TGTGCCAGTAGTGGCCGGACAGGGGGAGTGGCAGAGACCCAGTACTTC. Its protein product is CASSGRTGGVAETQYF.

This chain connects TRBV5-1 to TRBJ2-7; maybe TRBD1 (6 bases). V gave up 0 bases and J gave up 2 bases, with 12 bases separating them. Germline lookup yields CDR1 SGHRS and CDR2 YFSETQ. This CDR3 is built from 15 residues. The CDR3 loop is CASSLAPGHPYEQYF. CDR3 coding DNA: TGCGCCAGCAGCTTGGCCCCGGGACATCCCTACGAGCAGTACTTC. The full variable domain, rest sourced from reference TRBV5-1 and TRBJ2-7, is KAGVTQTPRYLIKTRGQQVTLSCSPISGHRSVSWYQQTPGQGLQFLFEYFSETQRNKGNFPGRFSGRQFSNSRSEMNVSTLELGDSALYLCASSLAPGHPYEQYFGPGTRLTVT.

V usage is TRBV7-2 and J usage is TRBJ2-1; tentative D call: TRBD2 (5 bases). V lost 1 base and J 8 bases, leaving 15 bases between the germline ends. Germline assignment: CDR1 SGHTA and CDR2 FQGNSA. This CDR3 contains 15 residues. The CDR3 DNA reads as TGTGCCAGCAGCTTAGTCGGCGGGCTGAGGGATGAGCAGTTCTTC. Residues: CASSLVGGLRDEQFF.

V and J are TRBV19 and TRBJ2-7, with 8 nucleotides matching TRBD1. CDR1 is LNHDA and CDR2 is SQIVND in the germline V gene (reference sequence). Trimming took 7 bases from V and 0 from J; bases not matched to a gene: 8. CDR3 size: 15 residues. The CDR3, as DNA: TGTGCCAGTACCGCGGGACAGGAGAGCTCCTACGAGCAGTACTTC. As protein: CASTAGQESSYEQYF.